The 25 T cell receptor beta chains reported below all come from one sample, sequenced in a study of CD8+ T cells in alopecia areata. Once RNA had been extracted, it was reverse transcribed into cDNA to act as the sequencing template. Assay: immunoSEQ multiplex PCR; the TCRdb copy retains only in-frame clones and omits some. The sample contains 250,000 to 300,000 clones, nearly 60% of which appear only once. Stated treatment: oral pan-JAK inhibitor, 5-10 mg twice daily. This material consisted of CD4+ T cells sorted from blood, taken at week 24, from a patient treated with tofacitinib. These receptor sequences come from a human donor with alopecia areata.

The chain joins TRBV19 to TRBJ1-2; D possibly corresponds to TRBD1 (6 bases). V dropped 2 bases and J dropped 10 bases, with 23 bases sitting between them. The CDR3 consists of 16 residues. The germline V gene encodes CDR1 LNHDA and CDR2 SQIVND (reference sequence). DNA of the CDR3: TGTGCCAGTAGTATACCGCCAGACAGGTTACTATGGGACTACACCTTC. Translated, it gives CASSIPPDRLLWDYTF. Together with reference TRBV19 and TRBJ1-2, the CDR3 gives the full variable domain: DGGITQSPKYLFRKEGQNVTLSCEQNLNHDAMYWYRQDPGQGLRLIYYSQIVNDFQKGDIAEGYSVSREKKESFPLTVTSAQKNPTAFYLCASSIPPDRLLWDYTFGSGTRLTVV.

V is TRBV18 and J is TRBJ1-2, with D unresolved. V was trimmed by 1 base and J by 6 bases, leaving 12 bases between them. CDR3 length: 14 amino acids. Germline CDR1 KGHSH, CDR2 LQKENI. CDR3 sequence: CASSPLGRVDGYTF. The DNA of the CDR3 is TGTGCCAGCTCACCACTCGGCCGGGTCGATGGCTACACCTTC.

This clone appeared a few times. The chain has TRBV30 and TRBJ2-1; 7 positions agree with TRBD2. Germline V lookup: CDR1 GTSNPN, CDR2 SVGIG (reference sequence). V lost 2 bases and J lost 6; bases outside the gene matches: 10. The CDR3 has 15 amino acids. The CDR3 DNA sequence: TGTGCCTGGAGTTGGGGCGGATCGGGGGGCAATGAGCAGTTCTTC. Its protein is CAWSWGGSGGNEQFF.

The rearrangement links TRBV7-2 to TRBJ2-1, with D possibly being TRBD1 or TRBD2 (5 bases each). V lost 5 bases and J 5 bases, leaving 13 bases between the germline ends. Germline CDR1 is SGHTA and CDR2 is FQGNSA. The CDR3 totals 14 residues. The CDR3 loop is CASSPRGANNEQFF. CDR3 nucleotides: TGTGCCAGCAGCCCCCGAGGGGCCAACAATGAGCAGTTCTTC.

The chain joins TRBV4-2 to TRBJ2-3; 9 nucleotides align to TRBD1. Unmatched junction bases numbered 2, after V lost 1 base and J lost 3 bases. CDR1 is LGHNA, CDR2 YNFKEQ, per germline. The CDR3 is made up of 15 amino acids. The CDR3 nucleotides read TGTGCCAGCAGCCAAGCCGGGACAGGGACAGATACGCAGTATTTT. Its protein is CASSQAGTGTDTQYF.

The rearrangement joins TRBV5-1 to TRBJ1-2, with 7 nucleotides matching TRBD1. The CDR3 sequence is 16 residues long. Looked up from germline, CDR1 is SGHRS and CDR2 is YFSETQ. V was clipped by 4 bases and J by 2 bases; unmatched bases: 11. The CDR3 DNA is TGCGCCAGCAGCATGAATGGGGACAGCCGGAACTATGGCTACACCTTC. This translates into CASSMNGDSRNYGYTF.

The V gene is TRBV7-2, the J gene TRBJ2-2, with unresolved D. Germline V lookup: CDR1 SGHTA, CDR2 FQGNSA. Trimming took off 4 bases at V and 6 bases at J, with 9 bases between the two ends. The CDR3 totals 13 residues. CDR3 DNA sequence: TGTGCCAGCAGCTCTACCAGGCCCGGGGAGCTGTTTTTT. Translated, it gives CASSSTRPGELFF.

This sequence joins TRBV15 and TRBJ1-4; D remains ambiguous. The ends were cut back, 5 bases at V and 8 bases at J, with 21 bases in the middle. Germline V CDR1 and CDR2: LNHNV, YYDKDF (reference sequence). This CDR3 has 16 amino acids. CDR3 nucleotides: TGTGCCACCAGCTCGGGGTCTCGGGAGTTGGGCGAAAAACTGTTTTTT. It codes for CATSSGSRELGEKLFF.

The chain is built from TRBV29-1 and TRBJ2-3; D is uncertain. Germline V gene data show CDR1 as SQVTM and CDR2 as ANQGSEA. The CDR3 extends over 17 amino acids. V was shortened by 0 bases and J by 2 bases, with 18 bases between the two germline ends. For the CDR3, the DNA is TGCAGCGTTGAAGATCTCTCGAGGCTAGGAAACACAGATACGCAGTATTTT. This gives the protein CSVEDLSRLGNTDTQYF.

This chain joins TRBV6-1 and TRBJ2-5; D unresolved. The CDR3 has 15 residues. Germline values: CDR1 MNHNS, CDR2 SASEGT. V dropped 1 base and J dropped 5 bases, with 14 bases sitting between them. The CDR3 loop reads CASSEVKALQETQYF. The CDR3 bases are TGTGCCAGCAGTGAAGTCAAGGCTCTCCAGGAGACCCAGTACTTC.

This clone was seen a few times. The chain joins TRBV7-2 to TRBJ2-5; D ambiguous. Germline CDR1 SGHTA, CDR2 FQGNSA. The CDR3 consists of 15 residues. Trimming pared 5 bases from V and 5 bases from J, leaving 18 bases between. The CDR3 protein is CASSPRGASGETQYF. CDR3 bases: TGTGCCAGCAGCCCCCGTGGAGCGTCCGGGGAGACCCAGTACTTC.

The chain joins TRBV29-1 to TRBJ2-1, with D possibly being TRBD2 (6 bases). CDR1 and CDR2 (germline): SQVTM, ANQGSEA. V lost 6 bases to trimming and J lost 7 bases, with 22 bases between them. The CDR3 sequence is 15 residues long. The CDR3 DNA sequence: TGCAGCGTCCCCGCGGTGGGGCTAGCGAATAATGAGCAGTTCTTC. It encodes CSVPAVGLANNEQFF.

A single count supports this clone. The CDR3 reads CSVELMGQGHEQYF. The CDR3 DNA reads as TGCAGCGTTGAATTAATGGGACAGGGCCACGAGCAGTACTTC. This chain uses TRBV29-1 with TRBJ2-7; TRBD1 aligns across 9 bases. With 2 bases clipped from V and 5 bases from J, the junction kept 7 bases outside the gene matches. CDR3 length: 14 residues. Germline-derived CDR1 and CDR2 are SQVTM and ANQGSEA.

As DNA, the CDR3 is TGTGCCAGCAGCTTGGCAGGGGGTGGGAATGAGCAGTTCTTC. Amino acid sequence: CASSLAGGGNEQFF. The chain has TRBV7-9 and TRBJ2-1, with 7 bases aligning to TRBD1. J gave up 7 bases and V 3 bases, and 6 bases lay outside the gene matches. Germline V gene lookup returns CDR1 SEHNR and CDR2 FQNEAQ (reference sequence). The CDR3 length is 14 residues. The whole variable domain, filled in from reference TRBV7-9 and TRBJ2-1, reads DTGVSQNPRHKITKRGQNVTFRCDPISEHNRLYWYRQTLGQGPEFLTYFQNEAQLEKSRLLSDRFSAERPKGSFSTLEIQRTEQGDSAMYLCASSLAGGGNEQFFGPGTRLTVL.

J is TRBJ1-5 and V is TRBV6-5; D gene unclear. Germline V gene sequence: CDR1 MNHEY, CDR2 SVGAGI. The CDR3 length is 13 residues. The V end lost 6 bases, the J end lost 6 bases, and 12 bases lay between the germline ends. Here the CDR3 DNA reads TGTGCCAGCAGAAGCAAGGCACGTCAGCCCCAGCATTTT. Translation: CASRSKARQPQHF.

The chain joins TRBV30 to TRBJ2-1; D may be TRBD1 (8 bases). The ends were cut back, 2 bases at V and 7 bases at J, with 15 bases in the middle. The CDR3 is 14 residues long. Germline V CDR1 and CDR2: GTSNPN, SVGIG (reference sequence). The DNA for the CDR3 is TGTGCCTGGAGTCATGGACAGGGAGGGAATGAGCAGTTCTTC. Translated, it gives CAWSHGQGGNEQFF.

V is TRBV5-5 and J is TRBJ2-5, with D hard to call. The V gene's germline CDR1 is SGHKS and CDR2 YYEKEE (reference sequence). The CDR3 length is 12 residues. Trimming took 5 bases from V and 0 from J, leaving 5 bases between them. The CDR3 sequence: CASRVDQETQYF. The DNA of the CDR3 is TGTGCCAGCAGAGTGGACCAAGAGACCCAGTACTTC.

The V and J genes are TRBV4-1 and TRBJ2-1; D not certain. Germline V gene data show CDR1 as MGHRA and CDR2 as YSYEKL. V dropped 0 bases and J dropped 7 bases, with 10 bases sitting between them. The length of the CDR3 is 14 residues. The CDR3 DNA follows: TGCGCCAGCAGCCAAGATCGGGTCAGTAATGAGCAGTTCTTC. Protein product: CASSQDRVSNEQFF.

The CDR3 loop is CASSGGRETQYF. In DNA form, the CDR3 reads TGTGCCTCTAGCGGGGGACGGGAGACCCAGTACTTC. The chain links TRBV6-5 to TRBJ2-5, with 10 positions matching TRBD2. The ends lost 11 bases at V and 5 bases at J; junction bases unmatched: 5. This CDR3 has 12 residues. Germline assignment: CDR1 MNHEY and CDR2 SVGAGI.

V is TRBV29-1 and J is TRBJ1-1, with unresolved D. The CDR3 runs 13 residues. Germline lookup yields CDR1 SQVTM and CDR2 ANQGSEA. Trimming stripped 0 bases from V and 7 bases from J, with 12 bases between. CDR3 amino acids: CSVEDIGRNEAFF. In nucleotides, the CDR3 is TGCAGCGTTGAAGATATCGGCCGTAATGAAGCTTTCTTT.

The chain joins TRBV2 to TRBJ1-1; D gene ambiguous. The length of the CDR3 is 13 residues. CDR1 is SNHLY and CDR2 is FYNNEI in the germline V gene. V lost 6 bases and J 1 base, leaving 9 bases between the germline ends. The CDR3 nucleotides are TGTGCCAGCAGCGGCAGTGCGAACACTGAAGCTTTCTTT. Its protein is CASSGSANTEAFF. Complete variable domain (other parts from reference TRBV2 and TRBJ1-1): EPEVTQTPSHQVTQMGQEVILRCVPISNHLYFYWYRQILGQKVEFLVSFYNNEISEKSEIFDDQFSVERPDGSNFTLKIRSTKLEDSAMYFCASSGSANTEAFFGQGTRLTVV.

The chain links TRBV19 to TRBJ1-1; TRBD1 might be the D (6 bases). The CDR3 loop spans 15 amino acids. V was pared by 3 bases and J by 0 bases, with 11 bases between. CDR1 is LNHDA, CDR2 SQIVND, per germline (reference sequence). CDR3 sequence: CASSIQGNLNTEAFF. The CDR3 nucleotides read TGTGCCAGTAGTATTCAGGGGAACTTGAACACTGAAGCTTTCTTT.

The V call is TRBV6-6, the J call TRBJ2-6; 7 positions match TRBD1. CDR3 length: 15 amino acids. Trimming cost V 6 bases and J 4 bases; bases outside gene matches: 6. Germline V CDR1 and CDR2: MNHNY, SVGAGI (reference sequence). CDR3 amino acids: CASSDGTAGANVLTF. The CDR3 nucleotides are TGTGCCAGCAGCGACGGGACAGCCGGGGCCAACGTCCTGACTTTC.

The chain employs TRBV19 and TRBJ2-2; weak D call: TRBD2 (6 bases). The CDR3 sequence is 16 residues long. Looked up from germline, CDR1 is LNHDA and CDR2 is SQIVND (reference sequence). The V end was cut by 5 bases, the J end by 2 bases, with 15 bases between. CDR3 region: CASSAPGETNTGELFF. As DNA, the CDR3 is TGTGCCAGTAGTGCCCCGGGGGAGACAAACACCGGGGAGCTGTTTTTT.

This clone was counted only a few times. The rearrangement uses TRBV13 and TRBJ2-7; D may be TRBD1 (6 bases). Germline V lookup: CDR1 PRHDT, CDR2 FYEKMQ (reference sequence). The CDR3 covers 15 residues. Deletions cut 4 bases from V and 3 bases from J, with 16 bases between. The CDR3 region has the DNA TGTGCCAGCAGCTATAGGATTGGACAGAACTACGAGCAGTACTTC. This translates into CASSYRIGQNYEQYF.